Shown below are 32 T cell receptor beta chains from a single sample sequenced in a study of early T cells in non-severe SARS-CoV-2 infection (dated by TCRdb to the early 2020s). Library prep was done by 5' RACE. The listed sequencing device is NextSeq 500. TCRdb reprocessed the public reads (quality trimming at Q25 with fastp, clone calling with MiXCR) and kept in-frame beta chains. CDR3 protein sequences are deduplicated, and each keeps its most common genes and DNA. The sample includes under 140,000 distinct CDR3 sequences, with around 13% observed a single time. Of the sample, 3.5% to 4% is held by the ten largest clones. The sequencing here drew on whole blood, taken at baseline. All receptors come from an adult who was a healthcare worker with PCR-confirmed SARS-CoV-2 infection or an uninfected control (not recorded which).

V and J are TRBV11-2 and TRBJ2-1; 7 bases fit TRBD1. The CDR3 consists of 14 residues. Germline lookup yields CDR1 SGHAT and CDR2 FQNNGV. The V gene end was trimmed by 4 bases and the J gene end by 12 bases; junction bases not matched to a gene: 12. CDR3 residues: CASSWTGETSGQFF. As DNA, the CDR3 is TGTGCCAGCAGCTGGACAGGAGAAACATCGGGGCAGTTCTTC.

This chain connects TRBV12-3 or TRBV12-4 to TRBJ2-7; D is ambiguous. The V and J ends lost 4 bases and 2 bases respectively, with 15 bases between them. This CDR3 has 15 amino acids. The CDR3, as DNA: TGTGCCAGCAGTTCAGGTAGGGTACGGACCTACGAGCAGTACTTC. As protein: CASSSGRVRTYEQYF.

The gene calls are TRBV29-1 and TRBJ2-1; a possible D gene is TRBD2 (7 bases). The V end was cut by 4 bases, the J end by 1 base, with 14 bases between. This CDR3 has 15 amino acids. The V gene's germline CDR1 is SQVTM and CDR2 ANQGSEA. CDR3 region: CSVAQRGGSYNEQFF. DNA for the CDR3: TGCAGCGTTGCACAAAGGGGGGGATCCTACAATGAGCAGTTCTTC.

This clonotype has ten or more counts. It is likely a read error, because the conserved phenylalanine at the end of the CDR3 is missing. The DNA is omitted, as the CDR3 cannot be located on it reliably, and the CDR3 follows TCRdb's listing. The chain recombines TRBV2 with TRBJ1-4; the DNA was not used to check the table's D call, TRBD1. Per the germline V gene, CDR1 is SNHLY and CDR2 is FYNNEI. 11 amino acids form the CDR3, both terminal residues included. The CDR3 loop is CASSVWGSATM.

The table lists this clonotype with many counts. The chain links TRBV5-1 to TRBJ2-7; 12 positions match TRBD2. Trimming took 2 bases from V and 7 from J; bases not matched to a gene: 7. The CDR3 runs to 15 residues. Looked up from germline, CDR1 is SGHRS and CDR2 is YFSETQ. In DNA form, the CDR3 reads TGCGCCAGCAGCTTCCCGACTAGCGGGAGAACAGAGCAGTACTTC. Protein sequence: CASSFPTSGRTEQYF.

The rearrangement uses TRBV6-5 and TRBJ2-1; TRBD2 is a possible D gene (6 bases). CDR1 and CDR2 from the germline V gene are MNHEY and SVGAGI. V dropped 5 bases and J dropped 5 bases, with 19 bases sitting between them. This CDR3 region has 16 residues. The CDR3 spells CASSGVGAGQDNEQFF. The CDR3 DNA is TGTGCCAGCAGTGGAGTTGGTGCGGGGCAAGACAATGAGCAGTTCTTC.

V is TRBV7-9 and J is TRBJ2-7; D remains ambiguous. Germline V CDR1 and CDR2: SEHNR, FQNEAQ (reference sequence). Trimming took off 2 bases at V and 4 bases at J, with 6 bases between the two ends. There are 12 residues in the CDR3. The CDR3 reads CASSLRVYEQYF. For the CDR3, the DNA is TGTGCCAGCAGCTTACGGGTTTACGAGCAGTACTTC.

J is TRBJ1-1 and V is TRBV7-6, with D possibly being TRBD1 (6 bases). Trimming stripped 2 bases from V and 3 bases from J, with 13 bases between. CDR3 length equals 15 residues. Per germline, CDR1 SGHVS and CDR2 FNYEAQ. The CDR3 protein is CASSLTGFADTEAFF. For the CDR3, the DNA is TGTGCCAGCAGCTTAACAGGGTTTGCGGACACTGAAGCTTTCTTT.

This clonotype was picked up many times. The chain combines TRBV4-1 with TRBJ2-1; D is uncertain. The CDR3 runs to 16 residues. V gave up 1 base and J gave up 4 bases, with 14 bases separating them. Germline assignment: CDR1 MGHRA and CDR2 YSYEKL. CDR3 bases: TGCGCCAGCAGCCAAGTAAGATTGGCGGTATACAATGAGCAGTTCTTC. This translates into CASSQVRLAVYNEQFF.

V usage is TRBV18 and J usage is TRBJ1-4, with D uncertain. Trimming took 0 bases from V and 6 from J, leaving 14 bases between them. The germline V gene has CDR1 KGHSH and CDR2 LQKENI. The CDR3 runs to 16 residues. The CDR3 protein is CASSPPSKTQDEKLFF. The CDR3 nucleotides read TGTGCCAGCTCACCACCGTCGAAGACACAAGATGAAAAACTGTTTTTT.

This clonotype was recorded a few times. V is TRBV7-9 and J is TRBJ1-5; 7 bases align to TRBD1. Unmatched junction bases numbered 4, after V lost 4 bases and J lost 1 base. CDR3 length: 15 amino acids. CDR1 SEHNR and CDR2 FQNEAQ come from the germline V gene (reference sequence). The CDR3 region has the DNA TGTGCCAGCAGCTCCACAGGGGCAAGCAATCAGCCCCAGCATTTT. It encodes CASSSTGASNQPQHF.

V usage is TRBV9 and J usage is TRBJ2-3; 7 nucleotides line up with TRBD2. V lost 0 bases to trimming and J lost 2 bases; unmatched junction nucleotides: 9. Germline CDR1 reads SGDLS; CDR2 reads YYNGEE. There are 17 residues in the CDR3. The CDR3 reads CASSVAQSLAITDTQYF. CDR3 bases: TGTGCCAGCAGCGTAGCTCAATCACTAGCGATCACAGATACGCAGTATTTT.

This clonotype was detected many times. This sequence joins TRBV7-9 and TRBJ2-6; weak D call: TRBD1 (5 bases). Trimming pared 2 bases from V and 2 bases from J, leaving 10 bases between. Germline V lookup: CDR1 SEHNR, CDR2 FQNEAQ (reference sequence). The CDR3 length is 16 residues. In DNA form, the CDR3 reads TGTGCCAGCAGCTTAATAGGGGCTGCTGGGGCCAACGTCCTGACTTTC. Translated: CASSLIGAAGANVLTF.

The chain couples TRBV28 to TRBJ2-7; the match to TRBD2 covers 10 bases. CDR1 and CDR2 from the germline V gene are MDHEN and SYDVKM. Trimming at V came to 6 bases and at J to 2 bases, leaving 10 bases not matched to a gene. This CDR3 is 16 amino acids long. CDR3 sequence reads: CASRVTSGTFPYEQYF. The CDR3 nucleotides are TGTGCCAGCAGGGTTACTAGCGGGACATTCCCCTACGAGCAGTACTTC.

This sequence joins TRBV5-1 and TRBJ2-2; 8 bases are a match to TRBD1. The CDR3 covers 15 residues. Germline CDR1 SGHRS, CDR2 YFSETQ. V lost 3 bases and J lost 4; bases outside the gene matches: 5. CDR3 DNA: TGCGCCAGCAGCTGGTTGGGACAGGTCACCGGGGAGCTGTTTTTT. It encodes CASSWLGQVTGELFF. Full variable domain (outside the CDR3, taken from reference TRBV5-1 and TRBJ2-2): KAGVTQTPRYLIKTRGQQVTLSCSPISGHRSVSWYQQTPGQGLQFLFEYFSETQRNKGNFPGRFSGRQFSNSRSEMNVSTLELGDSALYLCASSWLGQVTGELFFGEGSRLTVL.

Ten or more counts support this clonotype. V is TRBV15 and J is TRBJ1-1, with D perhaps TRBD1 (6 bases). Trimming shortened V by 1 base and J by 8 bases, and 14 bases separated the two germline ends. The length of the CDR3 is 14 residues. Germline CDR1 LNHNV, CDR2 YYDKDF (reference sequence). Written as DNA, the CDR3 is TGTGCCACCAGCAGAGCGCCGGGGGCCCTCGAAGCTTTCTTT. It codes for CATSRAPGALEAFF. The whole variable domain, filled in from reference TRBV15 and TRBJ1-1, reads DAMVIQNPRYQVTQFGKPVTLSCSQTLNHNVMYWYQQKSSQAPKLLFHYYDKDFNNEADTPDNFQSRRPNTSFCFLDIRSPGLGDTAMYLCATSRAPGALEAFFGQGTRLTVV.

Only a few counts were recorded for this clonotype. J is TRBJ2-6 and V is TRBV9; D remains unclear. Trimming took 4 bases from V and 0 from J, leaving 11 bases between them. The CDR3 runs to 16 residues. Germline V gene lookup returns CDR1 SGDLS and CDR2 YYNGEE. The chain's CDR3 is CASSPVRSSGANVLTF. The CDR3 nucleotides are TGTGCCAGCAGCCCCGTTCGGAGCTCTGGGGCCAACGTCCTGACTTTC.

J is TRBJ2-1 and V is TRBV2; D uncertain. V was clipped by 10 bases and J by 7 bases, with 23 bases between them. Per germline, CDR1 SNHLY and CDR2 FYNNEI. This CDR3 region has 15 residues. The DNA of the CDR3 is TGTGCCACTCAATTGGGCCTTGGGGAAGGTAATGAGCAGTTCTTC. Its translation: CATQLGLGEGNEQFF.

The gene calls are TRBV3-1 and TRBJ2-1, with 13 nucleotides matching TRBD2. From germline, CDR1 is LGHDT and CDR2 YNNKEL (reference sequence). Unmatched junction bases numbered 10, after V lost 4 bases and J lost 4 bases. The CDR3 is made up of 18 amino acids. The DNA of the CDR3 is TGTGCCAGCAGCCCCTACCCACTAGCGGGGGGGCAGTACAATGAGCAGTTCTTC. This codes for CASSPYPLAGGQYNEQFF.

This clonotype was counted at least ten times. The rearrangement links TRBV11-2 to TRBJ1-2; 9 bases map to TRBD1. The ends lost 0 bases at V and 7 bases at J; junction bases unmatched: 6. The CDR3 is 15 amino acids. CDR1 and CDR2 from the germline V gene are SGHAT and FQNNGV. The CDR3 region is CASSLERDRAGGYTF. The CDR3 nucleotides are TGTGCCAGCAGCTTAGAACGGGACAGGGCCGGTGGCTACACCTTC.

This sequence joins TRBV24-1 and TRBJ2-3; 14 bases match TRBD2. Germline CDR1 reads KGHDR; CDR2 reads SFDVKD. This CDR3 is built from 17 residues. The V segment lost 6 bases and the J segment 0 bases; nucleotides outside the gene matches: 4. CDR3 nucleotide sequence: TGTGCCACCAGTCAACGGACTAGCGGGAGGAGCACAGATACGCAGTATTTT. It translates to CATSQRTSGRSTDTQYF.

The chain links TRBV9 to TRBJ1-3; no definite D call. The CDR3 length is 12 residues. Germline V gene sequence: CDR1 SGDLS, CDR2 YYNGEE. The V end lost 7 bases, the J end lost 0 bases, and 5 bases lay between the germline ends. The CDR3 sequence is CASGPSGNTIYF. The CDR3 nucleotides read TGTGCCAGCGGGCCCTCTGGAAACACCATATATTTT.

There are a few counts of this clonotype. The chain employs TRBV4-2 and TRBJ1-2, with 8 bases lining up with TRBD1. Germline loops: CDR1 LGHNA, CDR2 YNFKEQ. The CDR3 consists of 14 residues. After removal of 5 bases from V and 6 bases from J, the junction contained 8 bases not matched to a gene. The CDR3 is CASSTKDREHGYTF. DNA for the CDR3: TGTGCCAGCAGCACGAAGGACAGGGAACATGGCTACACCTTC.

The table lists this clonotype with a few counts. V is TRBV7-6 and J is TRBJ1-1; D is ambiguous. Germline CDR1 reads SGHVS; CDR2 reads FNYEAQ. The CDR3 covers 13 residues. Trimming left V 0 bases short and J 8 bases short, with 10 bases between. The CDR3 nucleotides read TGTGCCAGCAGCTTAGCGCCATCCGAGGAAGCTTTCTTT. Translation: CASSLAPSEEAFF.

CDR3 in amino acids: CASSLRGAGNTIYF. The CDR3 bases are TGTGCCAGCAGTTTACGGGGGGCTGGAAACACCATATATTTT. The chain recombines TRBV12-3 or TRBV12-4 with TRBJ1-3, with D tentatively TRBD1 (5 bases). The CDR3 is 14 amino acids. The germline V and J ends were trimmed by 2 bases and 2 bases, with 7 bases remaining between them.

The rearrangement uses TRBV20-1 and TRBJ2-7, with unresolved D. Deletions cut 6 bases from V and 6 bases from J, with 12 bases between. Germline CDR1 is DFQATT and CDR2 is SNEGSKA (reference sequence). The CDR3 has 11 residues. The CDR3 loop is CSASSQGEQYF. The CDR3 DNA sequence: TGCAGTGCCAGCTCTCAAGGCGAGCAGTACTTC.

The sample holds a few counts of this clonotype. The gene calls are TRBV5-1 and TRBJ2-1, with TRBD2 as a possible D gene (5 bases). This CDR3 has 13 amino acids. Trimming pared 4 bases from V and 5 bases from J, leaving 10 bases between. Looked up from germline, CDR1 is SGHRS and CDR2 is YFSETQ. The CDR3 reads CASSGWGDNEQFF. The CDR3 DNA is TGCGCCAGCAGCGGGTGGGGAGACAATGAGCAGTTCTTC.

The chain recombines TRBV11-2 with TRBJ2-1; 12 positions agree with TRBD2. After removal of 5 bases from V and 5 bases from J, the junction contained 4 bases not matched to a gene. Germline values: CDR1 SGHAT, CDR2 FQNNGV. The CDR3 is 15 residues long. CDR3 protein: CASSTLAGGDNEQFF. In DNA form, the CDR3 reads TGTGCCAGCAGCACACTAGCGGGAGGAGACAATGAGCAGTTCTTC.

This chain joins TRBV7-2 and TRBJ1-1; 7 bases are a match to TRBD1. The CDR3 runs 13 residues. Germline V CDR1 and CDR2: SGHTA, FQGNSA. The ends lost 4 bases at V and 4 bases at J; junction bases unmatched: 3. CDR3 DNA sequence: TGTGCCAGCAGCTCAAGACAGGGCACTGAAGCTTTCTTT. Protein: CASSSRQGTEAFF.

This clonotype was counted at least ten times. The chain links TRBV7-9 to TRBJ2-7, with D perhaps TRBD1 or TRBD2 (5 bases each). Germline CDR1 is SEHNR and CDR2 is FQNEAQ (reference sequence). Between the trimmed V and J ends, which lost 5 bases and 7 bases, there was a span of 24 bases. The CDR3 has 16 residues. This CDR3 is CASSLHPRDPAGEQYF. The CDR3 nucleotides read TGTGCCAGCAGCCTCCATCCCCGGGACCCGGCCGGGGAGCAGTACTTC.

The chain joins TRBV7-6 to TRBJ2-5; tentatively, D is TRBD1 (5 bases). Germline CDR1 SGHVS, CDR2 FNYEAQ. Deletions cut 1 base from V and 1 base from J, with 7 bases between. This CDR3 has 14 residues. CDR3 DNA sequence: TGTGCCAGCAGCTTAGGACAGCGCCAAGAGACCCAGTACTTC. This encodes CASSLGQRQETQYF.

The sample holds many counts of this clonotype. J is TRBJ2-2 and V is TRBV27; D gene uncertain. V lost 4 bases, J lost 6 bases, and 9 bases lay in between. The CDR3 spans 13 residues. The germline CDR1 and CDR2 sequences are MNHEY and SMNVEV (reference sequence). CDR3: CASSSALAGELFF. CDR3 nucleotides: TGTGCCAGCAGTTCCGCGTTGGCCGGGGAGCTGTTTTTT.